This paragraph reports one T cell receptor (beta chain). As yet, its antigen is unknown. The entry originates in a study of cytomegalovirus exposure and HLA in healthy donors. This CDR3 has 13 residues. Looked up from germline, CDR1 is MGHRA and CDR2 is YSYEKL. V lost 4 bases to trimming and J lost 4 bases, with 7 bases between them. Study conclusions and caveats: Later analysis identified about 17,000 TCR beta sequences associated with HLA alleles, using a false discovery rate threshold of 0.05.

It was with 60 Vbeta and 13 Jbeta primers that the PCR ran. Sequenced by immunoSEQ multiplex PCR; TCRdb stores in-frame clones only, minus some. Here the sample spans under 110,000 clones, just over 70% being singletons. The J gene is TRBJ1-4, the V gene TRBV4-1; D perhaps matches TRBD1 (6 bases). Sequencing was performed on PBMCs. The clonotype comes from a boy between 10 and 17 years old in good health and CMV-seronegative. CDR3 sequence (DNA): TGCGCCAGCAGCCGGACAGTTAATGAAAAACTGTTTTTT. It translates to CASSRTVNEKLFF.